This T cell receptor (beta chain) was observed in a study of cytotoxic CD8 clonotypes in ibrutinib-treated CLL. Per the germline V gene, CDR1 is MDHEN and CDR2 is SYDVKM. The CDR3 contains 15 residues. Germline trimming cut 7 bases from V and 0 bases from J; bases unmatched to any gene: 8. Points on this clone: Its antigen is unknown.

General observations from the study: Public clonotypes were uncommon and contracted or stayed stable on treatment.

Clones were read by immunoSEQ multiplex PCR, and TCRdb kept only the in-frame ones, dropping some. The profile shows over 150,000 clones, 70% to 85% of them singletons. The sequencing used PBMCs, collected after 12 months of ibrutinib treatment. This clonotype was obtained from a human donor with chronic lymphocytic leukemia. The V and J genes are TRBV28 and TRBJ2-7, with TRBD2 matching over 8 bases. In nucleotides, the CDR3 is TGTGCCAGCACCCAATTTAGCGGGAACTCCTACGAGCAGTACTTC. Its protein product is CASTQFSGNSYEQYF.